This T cell receptor beta chain was identified in a study of identical twins. This clonotype appeared many times. TCRdb fed the 5' RACE reads into MiXCR, producing one record per CDR3 protein. The data hold 200,000 to 250,000 distinct CDR3 sequences, with approximately 7% observed a single time. The V gene's germline CDR1 is SGHRS and CDR2 YFSETQ. The CDR3 is 16 amino acids. The V and J ends lost 5 bases and 2 bases respectively, with 17 bases between them. In addition, the sample was reused for a study of yellow fever vaccine responses in identical twins.

The chain links TRBV5-1 to TRBJ2-1, with a possible D match to TRBD2 (6 bases). The sequence came from a woman between 18 and 29 years old in good health. The sample consisted of memory (CD45RO+) T cells sorted from blood. The CDR3 here is CASSPGSSGPYNEQFF. The CDR3 DNA is TGCGCCAGCAGTCCGGGATCCAGCGGGCCCTACAATGAGCAGTTCTTC.